This T cell receptor (beta chain) emerged from a study of blood T cell repertoires in COVID-19. Libraries were prepared by immunoSEQ multiplex PCR; TCRdb keeps only in-frame clonotypes and omits some of them. The table lists 100,000 to 150,000 clones, around 82% of them singletons. With V trimmed by 4 bases and J by 5 bases, 12 bases remained unmatched. The germline gives CDR1 MNHNS, CDR2 SASEGT. The CDR3 loop spans 16 amino acids. This chain connects TRBV6-1 to TRBJ2-7; 9 bases agree with TRBD1. The clonotype comes from a man in his thirties or forties with COVID-19, enrolled during active disease. The sample consisted of peripheral blood. The CDR3 bases are TGTGCCAGCAGTGCACCATTGGGACAGGGCGGCGACGAGCAGTACTTC. It encodes CASSAPLGQGGDEQYF.